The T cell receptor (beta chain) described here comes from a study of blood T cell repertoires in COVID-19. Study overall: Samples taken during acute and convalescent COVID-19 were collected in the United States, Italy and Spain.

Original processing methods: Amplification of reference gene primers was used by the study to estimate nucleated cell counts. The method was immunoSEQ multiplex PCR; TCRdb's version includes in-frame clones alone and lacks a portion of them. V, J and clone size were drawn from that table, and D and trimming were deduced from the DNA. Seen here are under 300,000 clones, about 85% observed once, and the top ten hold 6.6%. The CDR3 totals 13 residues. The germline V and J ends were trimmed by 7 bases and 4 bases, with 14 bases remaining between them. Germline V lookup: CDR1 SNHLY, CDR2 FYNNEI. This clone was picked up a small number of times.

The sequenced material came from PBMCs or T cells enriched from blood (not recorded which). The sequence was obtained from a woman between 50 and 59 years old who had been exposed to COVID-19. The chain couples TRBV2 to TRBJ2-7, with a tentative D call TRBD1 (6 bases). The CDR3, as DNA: TGTGCCAGCACGCTCGGACAGCCATACGAGCAGTACTTC. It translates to CASTLGQPYEQYF.